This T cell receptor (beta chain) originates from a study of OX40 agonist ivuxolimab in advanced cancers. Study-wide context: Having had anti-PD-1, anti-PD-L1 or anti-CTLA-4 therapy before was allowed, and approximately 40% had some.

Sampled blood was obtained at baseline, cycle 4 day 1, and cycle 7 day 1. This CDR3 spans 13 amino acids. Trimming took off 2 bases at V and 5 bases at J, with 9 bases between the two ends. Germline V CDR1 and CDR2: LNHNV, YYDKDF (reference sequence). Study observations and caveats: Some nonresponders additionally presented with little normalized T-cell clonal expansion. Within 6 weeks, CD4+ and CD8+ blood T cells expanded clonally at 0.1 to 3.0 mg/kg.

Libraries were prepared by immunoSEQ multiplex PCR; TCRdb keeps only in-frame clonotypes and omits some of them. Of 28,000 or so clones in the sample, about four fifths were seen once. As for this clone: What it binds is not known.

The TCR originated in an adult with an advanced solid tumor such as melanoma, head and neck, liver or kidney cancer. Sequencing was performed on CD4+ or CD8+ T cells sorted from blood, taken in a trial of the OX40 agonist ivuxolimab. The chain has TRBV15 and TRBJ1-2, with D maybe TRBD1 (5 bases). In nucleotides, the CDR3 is TGTGCCACCAGCAGATGGGGGTCTTATGGCTACACCTTC. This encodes CATSRWGSYGYTF.